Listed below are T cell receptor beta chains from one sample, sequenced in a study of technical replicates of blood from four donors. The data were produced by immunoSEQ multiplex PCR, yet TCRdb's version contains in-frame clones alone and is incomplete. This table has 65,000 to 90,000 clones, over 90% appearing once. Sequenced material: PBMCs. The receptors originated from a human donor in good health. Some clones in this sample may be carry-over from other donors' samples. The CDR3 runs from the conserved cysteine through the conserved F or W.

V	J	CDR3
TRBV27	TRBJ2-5	CASSLSSGGGLRGETQYF
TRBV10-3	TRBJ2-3	CATDDGTSGTITSTDTQYF
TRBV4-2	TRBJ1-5	CASTQGYSNQPQHF
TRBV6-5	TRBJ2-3	CASSLGGTDTQYF
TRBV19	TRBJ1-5	CASSGQGLNQPQHF
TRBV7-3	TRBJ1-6	CASSVHLKSPLHF
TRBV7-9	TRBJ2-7	CASSRGLAGARSYEQYF
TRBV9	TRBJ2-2	CASSVATGGSGSRTGELFF
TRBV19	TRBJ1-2	CAITWGGSGAGGYTF
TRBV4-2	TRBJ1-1	CASSQVGGFGGDTEAFF
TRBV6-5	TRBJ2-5	CASSYFGGGASGTQYF
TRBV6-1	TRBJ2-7	CASSGDRGLYEQYF
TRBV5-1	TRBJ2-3	CASSSRDRRLDTQYF
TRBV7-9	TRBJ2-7	CASSPRQAYEQYF
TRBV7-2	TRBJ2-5	CASSHMGGRALGETQYF
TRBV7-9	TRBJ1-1	CASSFTGGTEAFF
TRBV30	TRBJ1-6	CAWTAGTVNSPLHF